The TCR beta chain under discussion was sequenced for a study of early T cells in non-severe SARS-CoV-2 infection. TCRdb reprocessed the 5' RACE reads with MiXCR, giving one entry per CDR3 protein. This sample carries 50,000 to 60,000 distinct CDR3 sequences, roughly 8.8% of them seen once, and the ten largest clones take 20%. Germline V CDR1 and CDR2: MNHNS, SASEGT. The CDR3 contains 13 residues. This clonotype appeared once. The junction differs from germline at one of its ends, possibly a read error. This sequence was found in an adult who was a healthcare worker with PCR-confirmed SARS-CoV-2 infection or an uninfected control (not recorded which). What was sequenced was whole blood. The rearrangement uses TRBV6-1 and TRBJ1-1; D gene ambiguous. CDR3 loop: CASNKGWSTEVFF. The CDR3 DNA sequence: TGTGCCAGCAACAAGGGTTGGAGCACTGAAGTTTTCTTT.